The clone carrying this T cell receptor beta chain was observed a handful of times. What it recognizes is unknown. These data are taken from a study of T-cell reconstitution after alpha-beta-depleted transplantation in children. General study points: High day-60 TCRbeta diversity in some patients came from surviving recipient T cells and thymic progenitors. When one year had passed after transplant, most T-cell counts and diversity came from newly produced T cells.

A TCRbeta library incorporating unique molecular identifiers was prepared. TCRdb reprocessed the PCR reads via MiXCR and lists one record per CDR3 protein. The sample lists about 110,000 distinct CDR3 sequences; 6.4% were seen once. Germline V gives CDR1 MNHEY, CDR2 SVGAGI. The CDR3 contains 15 residues. V lost 0 bases, J lost 1 base, and 9 bases lay in between. The clonotype was recovered from a male patient aged 2 to 10 who had a stem cell transplant for acute lymphoblastic leukemia, so the T cells may come from the graft donor. V is TRBV6-5 and J is TRBJ1-1, with D possibly TRBD1 on 6 matching bases. Source: PBMCs, mostly from graft donor cells, taken 360 days after TCRalphabeta/CD19-depleted stem cell transplant. The CDR3 spells CASSYSDRPNTEAFF. CDR3 nucleotides: TGTGCCAGCAGTTACTCGGACAGACCGAACACTGAAGCTTTCTTT.